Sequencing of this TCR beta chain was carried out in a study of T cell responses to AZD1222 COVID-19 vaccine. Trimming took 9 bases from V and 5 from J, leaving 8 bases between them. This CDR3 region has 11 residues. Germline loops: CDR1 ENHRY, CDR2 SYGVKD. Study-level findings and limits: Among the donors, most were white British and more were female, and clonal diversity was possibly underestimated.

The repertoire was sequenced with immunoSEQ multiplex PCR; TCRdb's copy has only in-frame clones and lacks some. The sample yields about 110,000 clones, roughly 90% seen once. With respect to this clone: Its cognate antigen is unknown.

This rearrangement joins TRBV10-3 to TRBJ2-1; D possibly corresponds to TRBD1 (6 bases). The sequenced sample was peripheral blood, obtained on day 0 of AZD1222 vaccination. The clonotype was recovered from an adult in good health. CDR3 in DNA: TGTGCCATGGGACAAAACAATGAGCAGTTCTTC. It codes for CAMGQNNEQFF.